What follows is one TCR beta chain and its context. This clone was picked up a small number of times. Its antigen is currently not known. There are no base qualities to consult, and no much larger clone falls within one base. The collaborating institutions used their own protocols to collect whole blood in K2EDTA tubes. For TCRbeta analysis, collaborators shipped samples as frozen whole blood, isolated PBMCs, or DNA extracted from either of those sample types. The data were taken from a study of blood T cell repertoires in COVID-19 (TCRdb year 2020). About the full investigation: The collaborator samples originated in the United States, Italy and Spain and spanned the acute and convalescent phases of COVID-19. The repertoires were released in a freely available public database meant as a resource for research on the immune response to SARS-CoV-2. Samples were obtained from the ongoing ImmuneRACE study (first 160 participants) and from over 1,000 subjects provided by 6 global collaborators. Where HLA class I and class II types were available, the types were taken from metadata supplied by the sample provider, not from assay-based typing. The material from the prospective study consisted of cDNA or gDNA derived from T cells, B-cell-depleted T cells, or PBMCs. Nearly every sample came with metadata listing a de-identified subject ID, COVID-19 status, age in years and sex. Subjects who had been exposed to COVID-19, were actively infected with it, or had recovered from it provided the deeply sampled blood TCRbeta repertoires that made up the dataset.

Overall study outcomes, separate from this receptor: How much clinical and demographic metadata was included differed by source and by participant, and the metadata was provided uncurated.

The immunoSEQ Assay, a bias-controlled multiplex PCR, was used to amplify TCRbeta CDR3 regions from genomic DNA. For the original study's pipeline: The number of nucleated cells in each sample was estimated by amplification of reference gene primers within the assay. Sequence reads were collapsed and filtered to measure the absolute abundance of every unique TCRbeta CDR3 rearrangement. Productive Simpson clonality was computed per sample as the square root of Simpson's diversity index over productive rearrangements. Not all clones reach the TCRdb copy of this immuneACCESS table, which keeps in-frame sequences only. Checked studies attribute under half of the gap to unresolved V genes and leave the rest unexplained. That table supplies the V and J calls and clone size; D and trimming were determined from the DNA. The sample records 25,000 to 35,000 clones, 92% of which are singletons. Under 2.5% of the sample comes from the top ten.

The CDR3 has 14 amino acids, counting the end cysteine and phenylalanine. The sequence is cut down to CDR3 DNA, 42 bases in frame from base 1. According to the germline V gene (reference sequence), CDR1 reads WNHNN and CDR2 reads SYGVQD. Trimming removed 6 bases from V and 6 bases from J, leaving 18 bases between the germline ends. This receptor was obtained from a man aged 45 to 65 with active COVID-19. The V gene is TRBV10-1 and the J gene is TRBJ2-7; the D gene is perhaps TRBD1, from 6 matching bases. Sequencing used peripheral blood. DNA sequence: TGCGCCAGCAGGCCGGACAGTAGTCTCTCCGAGCAGTACTTC. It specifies CASRPDSSLSEQYF.